The present T cell receptor (beta chain) was sequenced within a study of molecular identifiers for immune sequencing clone quantification (dated by TCRdb to the late 2010s). About the study as a whole: For a replicate experiment, the RNA from either roughly 18,000 or 92,000 naive CD8 T cells was divided into five aliquots, and four of those aliquots went on to sequencing. CD8 T cells were used in a methods study to benchmark molecular-identifier clustering-based TCR repertoire sequencing (MIDCIRS) and TCR RNA copy counting. The research as a whole found: Without barcode sub-clustering, chimeric consensus sequences inflated TCR diversity; chimeras reached as high as 47%. In CMV-specific effector cells, clones with more than 20 RNA copies contained over 98% of molecules, whereas in naive cells such clones contained under 1% of molecules. The naive libraries included spiked-in Jurkat TCR RNA (more than nine copies' worth), and this Jurkat TCR RNA is not part of the donor repertoire. Modeling indicated approximately 2.7 TCR RNA copies recovered per cell, compared with approximately 10 by digital PCR, which implies a capture efficiency of approximately 30%. Highly expanded clone sizes could be underestimated because identical TCR molecules may share a barcode. A single cell's worth of spiked-in Jurkat TCR RNA was reported detectable even among 900,000 to 1,000,000 naive CD8 T cells.

Note on this clonotype: The antigen this receptor binds is unknown. It may be a read error: a sequence one base away is much more abundant.

The library was built by means of PCR. TCRdb shows the sequencer as Illumina HiSeq 4000. Bulk TCR libraries were prepared as previously described, using TCR primers listed in Table S5. The Qiagen AllPrep DNA/RNA kit was used to purify total RNA. Reads from multiple sequencing runs of the same library were pooled before analysis. Turning to the authors' computational methods: Only reads with exact TCR constant sequence were kept, trimmed to 150 nt, and grouped by their 12-nt molecular barcodes. Reads in each barcode group were sub-clustered using a 15% Levenshtein threshold, and a quality-weighted consensus sequence was built for each RNA molecule. Non-functional sequences were discarded, and so were lower-count sequences lying one edit away from another sequence. On the basis of fitting two negative binomial distributions, barcode sub-clusters with fewer than 20% of the maximum read count were discarded. TCRdb redid the processing of the public reads, applying fastp at Q25 and MiXCR, and retained in-frame beta chains. Rows are combined by CDR3 protein, so each entry shows the most common genes and DNA. In this record, the V and J calls reflect TCRdb's handling and not the investigators' own analysis. Here the sample has 250,000 to 400,000 distinct CDR3 sequences; about 22% occur a single time. About 0.81% of the sample goes to the ten largest clones.

The germline V end is reduced by 3 bases and the J end by 5 bases; junction bases left unmatched: 10. Including cysteine and phenylalanine, the CDR3 has 17 amino acids. The only DNA kept is the CDR3, 51 bases in frame from the first base. The germline V gene yields SGHAT for CDR1 and FQNNGV for CDR2. Libraries of naive CD8 T cells were built from anywhere between about 18,000 and 1,000,000 sorted cells, with 10%, 30% or 50% of the purified RNA used. Naive CD8 T cells, defined as CD8+CD4-CCR7+CD45RA+, were FACS-sorted into RLT Plus buffer on a BD FACSAria II. Roughly ten TCR copies' worth of Jurkat RNA were spiked into roughly 19,000-1,000,000 naive CD8 T cell samples to test detection sensitivity. CD8 T cells were enriched using RosetteSep CD8+ T Cell Enrichment Cocktail and Ficoll-Paque, and the enriched cells then underwent ACK red cell lysis.

The TCR sequence derives from a human donor in good health. Some libraries in this study had Jurkat cell RNA spiked in. The chain joins TRBV11-2 to TRBJ2-3; 11 bases in the junction line up with TRBD2. The sequencing input was naive CD8+ T cells from blood, with Jurkat cell RNA spiked in. The sample's cell subset or site label, in plain terms: FACS-sorted CD8+CD4-CCR7+CD45RA+ naive T cells. The CDR3 reads CASSFISGGAPEDTQYF. The nucleotides are TGTGCCAGCAGCTTTATTAGCGGGGGGGCCCCCGAAGATACGCAGTATTTT.